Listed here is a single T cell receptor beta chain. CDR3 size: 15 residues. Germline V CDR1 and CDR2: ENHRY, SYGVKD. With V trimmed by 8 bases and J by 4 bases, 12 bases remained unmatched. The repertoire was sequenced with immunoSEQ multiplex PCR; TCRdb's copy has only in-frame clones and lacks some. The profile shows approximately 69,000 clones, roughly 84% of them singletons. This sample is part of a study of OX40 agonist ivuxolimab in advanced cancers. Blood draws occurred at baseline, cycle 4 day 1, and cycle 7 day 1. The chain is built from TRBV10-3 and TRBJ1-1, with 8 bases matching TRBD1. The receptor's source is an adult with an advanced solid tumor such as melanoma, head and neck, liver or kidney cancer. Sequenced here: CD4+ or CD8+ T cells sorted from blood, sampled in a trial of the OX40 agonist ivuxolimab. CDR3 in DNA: TGTGCCATCTCGGACAGGGCGGGACGAAGCACTGAAGCTTTCTTT. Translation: CAISDRAGRSTEAFF.